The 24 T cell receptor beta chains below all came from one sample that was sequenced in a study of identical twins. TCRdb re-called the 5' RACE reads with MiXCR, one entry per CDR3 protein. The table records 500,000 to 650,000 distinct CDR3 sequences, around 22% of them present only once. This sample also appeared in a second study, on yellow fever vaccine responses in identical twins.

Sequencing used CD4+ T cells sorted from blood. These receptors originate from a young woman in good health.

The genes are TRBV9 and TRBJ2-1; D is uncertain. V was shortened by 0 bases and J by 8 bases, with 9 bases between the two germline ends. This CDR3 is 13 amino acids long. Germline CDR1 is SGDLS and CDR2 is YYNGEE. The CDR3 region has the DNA TGTGCCAGCAGCGTAGCGGTGGGCGATGAGCAGTTCTTC. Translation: CASSVAVGDEQFF. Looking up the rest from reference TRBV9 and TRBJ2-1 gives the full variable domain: DSGVTQTPKHLITATGQRVTLRCSPRSGDLSVYWYQQSLDQGLQFLIQYYNGEERAKGNILERFSAQQFPDLHSELNLSSLELGDSALYFCASSVAVGDEQFFGPGTRLTVL.

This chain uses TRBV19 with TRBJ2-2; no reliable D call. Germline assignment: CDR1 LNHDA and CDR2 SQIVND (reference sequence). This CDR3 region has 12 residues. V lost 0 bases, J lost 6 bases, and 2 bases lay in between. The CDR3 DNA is TGTGCCAGTAGTATAGACTCCGGGGAGCTGTTTTTT. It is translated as CASSIDSGELFF.

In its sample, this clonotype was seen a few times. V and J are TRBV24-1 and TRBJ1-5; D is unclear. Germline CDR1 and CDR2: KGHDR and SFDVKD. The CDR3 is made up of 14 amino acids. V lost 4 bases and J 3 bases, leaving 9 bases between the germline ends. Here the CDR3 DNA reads TGTGCCACCAGTGAAAGGGCCTCCAATCAGCCCCAGCATTTT. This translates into CATSERASNQPQHF.

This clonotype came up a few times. CDR3 in amino acids: CAVNSEIVGTDTQYF. The CDR3 DNA reads as TGTGCCGTTAACAGCGAGATCGTCGGGACAGATACGCAGTATTTT. V gene TRBV6-1 combines with J gene TRBJ2-3; D unclear. The CDR3 consists of 15 residues. Trimming took off 11 bases at V and 3 bases at J, with 21 bases between the two ends. In germline, CDR1 is MNHNS, CDR2 SASEGT.

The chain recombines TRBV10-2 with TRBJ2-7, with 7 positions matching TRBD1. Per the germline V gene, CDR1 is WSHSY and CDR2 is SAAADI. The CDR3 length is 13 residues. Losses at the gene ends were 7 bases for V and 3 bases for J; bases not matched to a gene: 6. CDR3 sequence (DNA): TGCGCCAGCATGGACAGGATTGACTACGAGCAGTACTTC. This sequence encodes CASMDRIDYEQYF.

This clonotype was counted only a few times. DNA for the CDR3: TGTGCCAGTGGGCCGGGCTCCTACAATGAGCAGTTCTTC. Translated: CASGPGSYNEQFF. The chain couples TRBV12-3 or TRBV12-4 to TRBJ2-1; D ambiguous. The V end was cut by 9 bases, the J end by 0 bases, with 9 bases between. The CDR3 spans 13 residues.

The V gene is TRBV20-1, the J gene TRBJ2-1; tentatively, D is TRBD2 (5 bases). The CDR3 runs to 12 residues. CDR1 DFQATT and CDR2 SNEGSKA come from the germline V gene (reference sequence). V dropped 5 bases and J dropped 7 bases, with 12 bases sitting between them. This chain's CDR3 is CSARKGLNEQFF. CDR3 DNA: TGCAGTGCTCGAAAAGGACTGAATGAGCAGTTCTTC.

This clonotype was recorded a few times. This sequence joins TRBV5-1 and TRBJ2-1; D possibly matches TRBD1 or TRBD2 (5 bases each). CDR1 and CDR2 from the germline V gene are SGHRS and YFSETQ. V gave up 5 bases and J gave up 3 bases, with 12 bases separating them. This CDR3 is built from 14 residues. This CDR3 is CASSPGTYYNEQFF. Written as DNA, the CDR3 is TGCGCCAGCAGTCCCGGGACGTACTACAATGAGCAGTTCTTC.

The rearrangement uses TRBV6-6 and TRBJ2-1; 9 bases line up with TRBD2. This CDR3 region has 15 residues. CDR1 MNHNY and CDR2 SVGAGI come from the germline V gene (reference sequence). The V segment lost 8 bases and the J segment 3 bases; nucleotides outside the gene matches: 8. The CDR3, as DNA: TGTGCCAGCCGACTAGCGGATCGGGGCTACAATGAGCAGTTCTTC. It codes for CASRLADRGYNEQFF.

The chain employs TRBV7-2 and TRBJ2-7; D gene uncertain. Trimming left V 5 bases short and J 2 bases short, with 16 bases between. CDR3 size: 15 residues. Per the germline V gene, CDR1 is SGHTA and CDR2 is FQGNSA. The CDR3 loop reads CASSPSFRVTYEQYF. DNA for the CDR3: TGTGCCAGCAGCCCTAGTTTTAGAGTAACCTACGAGCAGTACTTC.

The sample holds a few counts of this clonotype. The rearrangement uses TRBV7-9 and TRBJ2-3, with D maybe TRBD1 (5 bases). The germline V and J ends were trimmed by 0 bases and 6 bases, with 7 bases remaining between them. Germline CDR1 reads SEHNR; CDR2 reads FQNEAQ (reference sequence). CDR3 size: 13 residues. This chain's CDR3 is CASSLAGLDTQYF. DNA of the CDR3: TGTGCCAGCAGCTTAGCGGGGCTCGATACGCAGTATTTT.

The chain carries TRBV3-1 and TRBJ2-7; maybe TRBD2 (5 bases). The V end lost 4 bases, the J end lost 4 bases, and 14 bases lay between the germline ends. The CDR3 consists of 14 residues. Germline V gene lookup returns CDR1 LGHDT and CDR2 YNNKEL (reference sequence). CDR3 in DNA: TGTGCCAGCAGCCCTGGCCACGGGAAATACGAGCAGTACTTC. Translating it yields CASSPGHGKYEQYF.

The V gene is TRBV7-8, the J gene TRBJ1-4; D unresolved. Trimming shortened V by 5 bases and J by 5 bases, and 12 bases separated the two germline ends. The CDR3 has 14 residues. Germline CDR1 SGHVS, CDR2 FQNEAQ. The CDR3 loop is CASSRPGPNEKLFF. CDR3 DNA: TGTGCCAGCAGCCGACCGGGTCCAAATGAAAAACTGTTTTTT.

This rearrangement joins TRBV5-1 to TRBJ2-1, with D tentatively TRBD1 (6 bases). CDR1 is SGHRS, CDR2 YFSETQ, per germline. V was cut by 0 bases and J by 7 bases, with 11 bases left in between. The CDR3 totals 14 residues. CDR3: CASSLEGGRNEQFF. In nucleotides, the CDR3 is TGCGCCAGCAGCTTGGAAGGGGGACGGAATGAGCAGTTCTTC.

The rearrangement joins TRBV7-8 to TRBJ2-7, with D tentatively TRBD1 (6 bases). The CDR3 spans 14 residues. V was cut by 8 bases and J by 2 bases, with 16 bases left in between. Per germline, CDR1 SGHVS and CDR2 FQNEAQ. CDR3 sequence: CASGLLGQPYEQYF. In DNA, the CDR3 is TGTGCCAGCGGGCTTTTAGGACAGCCCTACGAGCAGTACTTC.

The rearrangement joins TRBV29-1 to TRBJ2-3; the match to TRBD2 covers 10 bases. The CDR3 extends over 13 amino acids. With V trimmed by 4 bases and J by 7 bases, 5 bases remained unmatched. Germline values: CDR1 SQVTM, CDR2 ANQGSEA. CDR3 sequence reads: CSVGASGSYTQYF. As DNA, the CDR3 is TGCAGCGTTGGGGCTAGCGGGAGTTATACGCAGTATTTT.

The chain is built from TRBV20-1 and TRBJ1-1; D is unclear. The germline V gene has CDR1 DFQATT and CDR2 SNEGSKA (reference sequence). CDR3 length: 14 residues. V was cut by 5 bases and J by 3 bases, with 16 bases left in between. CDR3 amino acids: CSADPGRSYTEAFF. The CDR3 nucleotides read TGCAGTGCTGACCCTGGACGGTCGTACACTGAAGCTTTCTTT.

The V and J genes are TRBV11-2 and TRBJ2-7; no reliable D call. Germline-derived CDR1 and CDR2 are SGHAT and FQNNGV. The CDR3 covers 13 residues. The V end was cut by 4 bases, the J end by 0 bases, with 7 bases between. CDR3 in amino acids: CASSYGSSYEQYV. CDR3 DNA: TGTGCCAGCAGCTATGGTAGCTCCTACGAGCAGTACGTC.

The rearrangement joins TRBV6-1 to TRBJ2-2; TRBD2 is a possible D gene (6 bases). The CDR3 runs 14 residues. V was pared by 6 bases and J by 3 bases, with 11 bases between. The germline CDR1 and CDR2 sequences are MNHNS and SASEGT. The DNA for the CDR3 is TGTGCCAGCAGCACCTGGGGGGACACCGGGGAGCTGTTTTTT. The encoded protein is CASSTWGDTGELFF.

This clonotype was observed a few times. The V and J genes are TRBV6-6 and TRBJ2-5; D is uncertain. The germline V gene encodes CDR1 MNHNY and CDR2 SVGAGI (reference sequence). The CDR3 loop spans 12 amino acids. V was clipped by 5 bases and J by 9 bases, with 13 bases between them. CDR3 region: CASSHPQDSQYF. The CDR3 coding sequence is TGTGCCAGCAGTCACCCGCAAGATTCCCAGTACTTC.

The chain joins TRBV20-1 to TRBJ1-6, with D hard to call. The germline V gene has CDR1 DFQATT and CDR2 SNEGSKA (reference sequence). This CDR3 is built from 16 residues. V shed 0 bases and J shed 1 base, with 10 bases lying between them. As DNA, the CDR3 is TGCAGTGCTAGAGAGGGTGGCATGTCCTATAATTCACCCCTCCACTTT. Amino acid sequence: CSAREGGMSYNSPLHF.

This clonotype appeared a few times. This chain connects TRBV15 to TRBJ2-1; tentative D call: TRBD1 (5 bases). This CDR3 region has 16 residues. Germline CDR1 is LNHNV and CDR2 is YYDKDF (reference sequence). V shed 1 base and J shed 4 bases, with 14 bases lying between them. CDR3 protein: CATSRVGGKGYNEQFF. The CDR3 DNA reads TGTGCCACCAGCAGAGTCGGTGGGAAGGGGTACAATGAGCAGTTCTTC.

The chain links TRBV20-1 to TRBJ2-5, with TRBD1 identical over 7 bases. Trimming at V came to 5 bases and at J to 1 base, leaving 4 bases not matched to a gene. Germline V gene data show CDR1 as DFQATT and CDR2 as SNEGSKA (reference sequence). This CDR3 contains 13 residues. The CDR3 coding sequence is TGCAGTGCTCGGGGACAGTCCCAAGAGACCCAGTACTTC. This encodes CSARGQSQETQYF.

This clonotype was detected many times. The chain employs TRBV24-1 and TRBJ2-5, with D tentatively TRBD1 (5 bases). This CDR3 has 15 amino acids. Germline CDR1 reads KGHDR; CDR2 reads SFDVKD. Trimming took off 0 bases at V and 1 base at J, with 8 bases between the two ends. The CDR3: CATSDLQGSQETQYF. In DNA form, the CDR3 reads TGTGCCACCAGTGATTTGCAGGGTTCCCAAGAGACCCAGTACTTC.